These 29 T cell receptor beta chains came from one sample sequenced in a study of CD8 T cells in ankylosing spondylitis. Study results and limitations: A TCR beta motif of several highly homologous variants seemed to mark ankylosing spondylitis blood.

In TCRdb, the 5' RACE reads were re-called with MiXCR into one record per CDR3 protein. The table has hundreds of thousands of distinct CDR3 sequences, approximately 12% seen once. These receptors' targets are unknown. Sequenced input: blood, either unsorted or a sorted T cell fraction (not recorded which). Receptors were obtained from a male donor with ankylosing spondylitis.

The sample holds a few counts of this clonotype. CDR3 sequence reads: CASTSPLASGANVLTF. The CDR3 region has the DNA TGTGCCAGCACATCCCCGCTCGCATCTGGGGCCAACGTCCTGACTTTC. The chain recombines TRBV28 with TRBJ2-6, with unresolved D. The CDR3 extends over 16 amino acids. The V end was cut by 7 bases, the J end by 1 base, with 14 bases between. Germline CDR1 is MDHEN and CDR2 is SYDVKM.

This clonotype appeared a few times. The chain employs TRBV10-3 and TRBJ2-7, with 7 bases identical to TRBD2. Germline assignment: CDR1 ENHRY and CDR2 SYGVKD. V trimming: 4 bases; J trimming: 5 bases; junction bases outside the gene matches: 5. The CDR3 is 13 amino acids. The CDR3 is CAISGLALDEQYF. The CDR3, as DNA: TGTGCCATCAGTGGACTAGCTCTAGACGAGCAGTACTTC.

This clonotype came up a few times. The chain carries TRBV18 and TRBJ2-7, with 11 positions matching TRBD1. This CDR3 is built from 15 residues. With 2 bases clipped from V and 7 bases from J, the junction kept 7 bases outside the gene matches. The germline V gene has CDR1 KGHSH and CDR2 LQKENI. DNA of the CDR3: TGTGCCAGCTCACCAGGACAGGGGGCTTACGAGGAGCAGTACTTC. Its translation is CASSPGQGAYEEQYF. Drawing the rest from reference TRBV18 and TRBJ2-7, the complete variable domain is NAGVMQNPRHLVRRRGQEARLRCSPMKGHSHVYWYRQLPEEGLKFMVYLQKENIIDESGMPKERFSAEFPKEGPSILRIQQVVRGDSAAYFCASSPGQGAYEEQYFGPGTRLTVT.

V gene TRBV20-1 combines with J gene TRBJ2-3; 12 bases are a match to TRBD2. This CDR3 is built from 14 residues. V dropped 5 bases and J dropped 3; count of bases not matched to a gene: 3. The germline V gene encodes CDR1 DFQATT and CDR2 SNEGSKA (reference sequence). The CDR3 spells CSAYLAGGTDTQYF. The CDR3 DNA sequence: TGCAGTGCTTACCTAGCGGGGGGGACAGATACGCAGTATTTT.

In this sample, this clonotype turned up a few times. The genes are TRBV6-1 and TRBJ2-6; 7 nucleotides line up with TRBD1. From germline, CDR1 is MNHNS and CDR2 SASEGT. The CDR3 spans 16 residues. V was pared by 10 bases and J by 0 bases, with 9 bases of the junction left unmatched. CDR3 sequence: CAIGQESSSGANVLTF. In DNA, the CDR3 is TGTGCCATCGGACAGGAATCCTCCTCTGGGGCCAACGTCCTGACTTTC.

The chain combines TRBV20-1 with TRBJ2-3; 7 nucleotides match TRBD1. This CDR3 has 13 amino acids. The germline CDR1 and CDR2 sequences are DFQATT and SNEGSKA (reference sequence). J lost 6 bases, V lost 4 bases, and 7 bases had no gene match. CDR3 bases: TGCAGTGCTAAGGGGGCCACGCCGGATACGCAGTATTTT. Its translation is CSAKGATPDTQYF.

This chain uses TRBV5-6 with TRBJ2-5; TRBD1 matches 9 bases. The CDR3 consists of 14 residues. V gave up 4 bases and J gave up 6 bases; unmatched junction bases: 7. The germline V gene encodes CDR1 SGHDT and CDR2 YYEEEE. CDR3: CASSPTGGTQTQYF. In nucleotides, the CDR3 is TGTGCCAGCAGCCCGACAGGGGGGACGCAGACCCAGTACTTC.

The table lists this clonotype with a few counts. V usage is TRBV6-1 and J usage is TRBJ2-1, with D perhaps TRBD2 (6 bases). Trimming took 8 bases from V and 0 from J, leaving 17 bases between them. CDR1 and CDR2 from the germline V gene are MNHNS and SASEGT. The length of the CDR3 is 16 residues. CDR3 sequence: CASRRTIKSSYNEQFF. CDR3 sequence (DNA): TGTGCCAGCCGTAGGACTATTAAGAGCTCCTACAATGAGCAGTTCTTC.

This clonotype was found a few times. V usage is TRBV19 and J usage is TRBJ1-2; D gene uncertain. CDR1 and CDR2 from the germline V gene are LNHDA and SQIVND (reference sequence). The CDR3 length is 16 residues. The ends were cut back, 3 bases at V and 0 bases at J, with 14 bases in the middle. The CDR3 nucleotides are TGTGCCAGTAGTATTTCACGAGCCCGTTCTAACTATGGCTACACCTTC. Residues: CASSISRARSNYGYTF.

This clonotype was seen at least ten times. The CDR3 coding sequence is TGCGCCAGCAGCTTGGAACGGGGCCGACACTACGAGCAGTACTTC. As protein: CASSLERGRHYEQYF. V gene TRBV5-1 combines with J gene TRBJ2-7; the D call may be TRBD1 or TRBD2 (5 bases each). This CDR3 comprises 15 residues. V lost 0 bases to trimming and J lost 3 bases, with 13 bases between them. The germline V gene encodes CDR1 SGHRS and CDR2 YFSETQ.

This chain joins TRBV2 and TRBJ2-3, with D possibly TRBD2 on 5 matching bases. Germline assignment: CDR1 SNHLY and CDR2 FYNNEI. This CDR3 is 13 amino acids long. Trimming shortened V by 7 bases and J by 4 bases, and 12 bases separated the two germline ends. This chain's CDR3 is CASKQSGADTQYF. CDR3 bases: TGTGCCAGCAAGCAAAGCGGAGCAGATACGCAGTATTTT. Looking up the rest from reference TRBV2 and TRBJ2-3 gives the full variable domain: EPEVTQTPSHQVTQMGQEVILRCVPISNHLYFYWYRQILGQKVEFLVSFYNNEISEKSEIFDDQFSVERPDGSNFTLKIRSTKLEDSAMYFCASKQSGADTQYFGPGTRLTVL.

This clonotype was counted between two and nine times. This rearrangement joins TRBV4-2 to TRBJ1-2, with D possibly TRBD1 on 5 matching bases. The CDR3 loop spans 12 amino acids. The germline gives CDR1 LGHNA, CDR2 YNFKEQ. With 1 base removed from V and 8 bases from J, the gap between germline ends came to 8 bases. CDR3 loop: CASSQGGEGYTF. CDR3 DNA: TGTGCCAGCAGCCAAGGAGGGGAAGGCTACACCTTC.

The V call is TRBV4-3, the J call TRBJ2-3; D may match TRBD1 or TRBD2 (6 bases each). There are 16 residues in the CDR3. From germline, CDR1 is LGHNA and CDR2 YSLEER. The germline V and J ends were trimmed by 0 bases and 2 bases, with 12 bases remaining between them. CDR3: CASSQEEGGITDTQYF. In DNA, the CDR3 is TGCGCCAGCAGCCAAGAAGAGGGGGGTATCACAGATACGCAGTATTTT.

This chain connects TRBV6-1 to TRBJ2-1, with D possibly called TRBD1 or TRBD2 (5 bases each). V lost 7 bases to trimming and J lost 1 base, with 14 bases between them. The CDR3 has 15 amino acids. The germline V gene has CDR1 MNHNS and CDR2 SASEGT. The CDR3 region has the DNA TGTGCCAGCACCGTCCGGGACGGTTCCTACAATGAGCAGTTCTTC. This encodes CASTVRDGSYNEQFF.

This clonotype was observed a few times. CDR3 sequence (DNA): TGCAGCGTTGGTCGCCGTCGGCTAGCGGGGGGCACAGATACGCAGTATTTT. Its translation: CSVGRRRLAGGTDTQYF. The J gene is TRBJ2-3, the V gene TRBV29-1; 10 bases align to TRBD2. The CDR3 totals 17 residues. CDR1 is SQVTM, CDR2 ANQGSEA, per germline. Trimming cost V 4 bases and J 1 base; bases outside gene matches: 11.

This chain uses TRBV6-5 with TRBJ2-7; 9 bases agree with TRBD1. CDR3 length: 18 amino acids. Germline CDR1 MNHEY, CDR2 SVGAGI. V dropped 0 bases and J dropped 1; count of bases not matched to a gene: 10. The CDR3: CASSYSGTGIPGSYEQYF. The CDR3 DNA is TGTGCCAGCAGTTACTCCGGGACAGGGATTCCAGGGTCCTACGAGCAGTACTTC.

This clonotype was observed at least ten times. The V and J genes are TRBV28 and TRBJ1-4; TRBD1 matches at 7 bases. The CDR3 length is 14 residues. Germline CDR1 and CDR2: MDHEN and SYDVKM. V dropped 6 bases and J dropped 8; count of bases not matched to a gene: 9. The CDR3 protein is CASSQTGEGEKLFF. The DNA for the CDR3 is TGTGCCAGCAGCCAAACAGGGGAAGGGGAAAAACTGTTTTTT. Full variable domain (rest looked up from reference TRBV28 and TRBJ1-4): DVKVTQSSRYLVKRTGEKVFLECVQDMDHENMFWYRQDPGLGLRLIYFSYDVKMKEKGDIPEGYSVSREKKERFSLILESASTNQTSMYLCASSQTGEGEKLFFGSGTQLSVL.

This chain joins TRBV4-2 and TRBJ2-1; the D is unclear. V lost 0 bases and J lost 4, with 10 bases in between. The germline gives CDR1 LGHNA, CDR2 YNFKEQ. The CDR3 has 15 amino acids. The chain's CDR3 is CASSQDPLVYNEQFF. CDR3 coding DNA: TGTGCCAGCAGCCAAGATCCCCTCGTTTACAATGAGCAGTTCTTC.

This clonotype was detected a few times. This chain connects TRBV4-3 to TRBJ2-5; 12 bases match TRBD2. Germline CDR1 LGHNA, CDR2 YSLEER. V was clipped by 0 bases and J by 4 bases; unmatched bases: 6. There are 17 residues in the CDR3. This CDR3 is CASSQDPSGGAGETQYF. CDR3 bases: TGCGCCAGCAGCCAAGATCCTAGCGGGGGGGCCGGAGAGACCCAGTACTTC.

The CDR3 sequence: CASSLGPGTGIYEQYF. The CDR3 bases are TGTGCCAGCAGTTTAGGACCCGGGACAGGGATCTACGAGCAGTACTTC. This chain uses TRBV12-3 or TRBV12-4 with TRBJ2-7; 9 positions agree with TRBD1. The CDR3 spans 16 residues. V gave up 1 base and J gave up 3 bases; unmatched junction bases: 7.

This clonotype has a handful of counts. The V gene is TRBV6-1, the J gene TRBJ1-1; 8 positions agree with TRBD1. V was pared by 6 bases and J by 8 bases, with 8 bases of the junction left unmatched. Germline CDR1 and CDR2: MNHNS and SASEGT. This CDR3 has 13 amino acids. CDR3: CASRNTGGKEAFF. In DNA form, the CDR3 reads TGTGCCAGCAGGAACACAGGGGGAAAGGAAGCTTTCTTT.

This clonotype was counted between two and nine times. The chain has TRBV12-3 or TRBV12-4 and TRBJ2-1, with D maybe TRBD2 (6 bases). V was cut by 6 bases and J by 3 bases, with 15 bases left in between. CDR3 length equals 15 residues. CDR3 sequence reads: CASRAIAGSYNEQFF. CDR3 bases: TGTGCCAGCAGGGCGATCGCGGGAAGCTACAATGAGCAGTTCTTC.

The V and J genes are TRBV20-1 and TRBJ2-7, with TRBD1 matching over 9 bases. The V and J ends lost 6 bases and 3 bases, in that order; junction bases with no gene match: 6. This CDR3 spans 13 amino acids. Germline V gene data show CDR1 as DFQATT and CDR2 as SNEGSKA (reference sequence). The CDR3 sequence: CSARDREVYEQYF. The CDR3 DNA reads TGCAGTGCAAGGGACAGGGAAGTCTACGAGCAGTACTTC.

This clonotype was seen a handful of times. The DNA for the CDR3 is TGCAGTGCTAGATATCCGGGACAAGACGGGGTACCCCAGCATTTT. It is translated as CSARYPGQDGVPQHF. V usage is TRBV20-1 and J usage is TRBJ1-5, with D maybe TRBD1 (6 bases). Germline V gene data show CDR1 as DFQATT and CDR2 as SNEGSKA (reference sequence). The CDR3 is 15 residues long. V dropped 2 bases and J dropped 10 bases, with 21 bases sitting between them.

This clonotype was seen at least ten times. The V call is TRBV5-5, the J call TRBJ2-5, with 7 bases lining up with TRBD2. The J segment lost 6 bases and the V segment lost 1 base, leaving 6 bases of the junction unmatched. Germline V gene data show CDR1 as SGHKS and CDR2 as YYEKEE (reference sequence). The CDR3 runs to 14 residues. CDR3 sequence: CASSLMAGVKTQYF. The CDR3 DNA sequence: TGTGCCAGCAGCTTGATGGCGGGAGTCAAGACCCAGTACTTC. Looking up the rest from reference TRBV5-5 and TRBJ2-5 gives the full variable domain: DAGVTQSPTHLIKTRGQQVTLRCSPISGHKSVSWYQQVLGQGPQFIFQYYEKEERGRGNFPDRFSARQFPNYSSELNVNALLLGDSALYLCASSLMAGVKTQYFGPGTRLLVL.

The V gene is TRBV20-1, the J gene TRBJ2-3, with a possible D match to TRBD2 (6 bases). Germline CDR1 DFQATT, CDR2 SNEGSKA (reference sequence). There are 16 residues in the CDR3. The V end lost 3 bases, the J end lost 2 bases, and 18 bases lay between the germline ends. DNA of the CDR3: TGCAGTGCTAGCCAACTCCGGGACTCCTACACAGATACGCAGTATTTT. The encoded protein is CSASQLRDSYTDTQYF.

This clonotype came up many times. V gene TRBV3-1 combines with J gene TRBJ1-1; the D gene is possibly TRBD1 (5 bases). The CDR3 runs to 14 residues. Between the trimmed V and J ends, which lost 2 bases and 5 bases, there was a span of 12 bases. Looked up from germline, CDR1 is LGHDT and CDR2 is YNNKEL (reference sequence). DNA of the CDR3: TGTGCCAGCAGCCAACCCCCGGACACGACTGAAGCTTTCTTT. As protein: CASSQPPDTTEAFF.

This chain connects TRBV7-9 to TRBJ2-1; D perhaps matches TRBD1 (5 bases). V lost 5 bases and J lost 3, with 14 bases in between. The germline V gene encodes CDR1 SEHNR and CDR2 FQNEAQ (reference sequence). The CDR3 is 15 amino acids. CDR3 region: CASSMGRVFYNEQFF. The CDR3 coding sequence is TGTGCCAGCAGCATGGGCAGGGTATTCTACAATGAGCAGTTCTTC.

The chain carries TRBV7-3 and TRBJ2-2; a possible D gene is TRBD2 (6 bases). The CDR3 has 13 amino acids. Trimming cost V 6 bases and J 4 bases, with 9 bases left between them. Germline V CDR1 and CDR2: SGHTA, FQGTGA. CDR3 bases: TGTGCCAGCAGACAGGAGGGCACCGGGGAGCTGTTTTTT. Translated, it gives CASRQEGTGELFF.